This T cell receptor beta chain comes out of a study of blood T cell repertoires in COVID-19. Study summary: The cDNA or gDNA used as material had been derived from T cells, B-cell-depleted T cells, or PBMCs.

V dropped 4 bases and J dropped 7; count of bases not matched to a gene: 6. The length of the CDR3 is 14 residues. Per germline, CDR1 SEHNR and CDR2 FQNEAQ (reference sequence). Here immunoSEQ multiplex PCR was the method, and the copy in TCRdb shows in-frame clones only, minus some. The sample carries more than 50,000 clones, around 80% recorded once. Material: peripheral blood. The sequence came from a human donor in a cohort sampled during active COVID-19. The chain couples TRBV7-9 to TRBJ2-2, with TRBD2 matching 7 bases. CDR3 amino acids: CASSSVGGNGELFF. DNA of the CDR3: TGTGCCAGCAGCTCCGTGGGGGGGAACGGGGAGCTGTTTTTT.